The clone carrying this T cell receptor beta chain showed up just once. V shed 6 bases and J 5 bases; nucleotides not matched to a gene: 5. The CDR3 length is 13 residues. Germline-derived CDR1 and CDR2 are LNHNV and YYDKDF (reference sequence). Authors' methods: Quantification of nucleated cells was approximated via reference gene primer amplification. TCRdb keeps only in-frame clones here, not all; method: immunoSEQ multiplex PCR. V and J calls and clone size are copied from that table; D and trimming were computed from the DNA. The table records under 85,000 clones, over 70% of them present only once. This entry comes from a study of blood T cell repertoires in COVID-19. Study at large: Italy, Spain and the United States were the sources of the convalescent and acute COVID-19 samples. PBMCs, B-cell-depleted T cells, or T cells provided the cDNA or gDNA that made up the material.

The sequence came from a man aged 50-60 years with acute or convalescent COVID-19. Specimen: peripheral blood. This chain uses TRBV15 with TRBJ1-2, with 8 positions matching TRBD1. DNA for the CDR3: TGTGCCACCAGAGCCCGGACAGGGTATGGCTACACCTTC. It translates to CATRARTGYGYTF.